This note documents a single T cell receptor beta chain sequence. Assignment of participants to cohorts was predicated upon participant-reported clinical history. These data belong to a study of blood T cell repertoires in COVID-19. Across the whole study: Both acute and convalescent COVID-19 samples were obtained from the United States, Italy and Spain.

Germline CDR1 and CDR2: SQVTM and ANQGSEA. There are 15 residues in the CDR3. The ends were cut back, 4 bases at V and 3 bases at J, with 18 bases in the middle. Assay: immunoSEQ multiplex PCR; the TCRdb copy retains only in-frame clones and omits some. The table includes roughly 260,000 clones, roughly nine tenths detected once. Sequencing input: PBMCs or T cells enriched from blood (not recorded which). The chain uses TRBV29-1 and TRBJ1-1; no clear D. This receptor was identified in a human donor in a cohort exposed to, infected with or recovered from COVID-19 (not recorded which). The donor label of this sample is uncertain. In DNA form, the CDR3 reads TGCAGCGTTGTCGATTCGGGTGGTGTGCACACTGAAGCTTTCTTT. This encodes CSVVDSGGVHTEAFF.